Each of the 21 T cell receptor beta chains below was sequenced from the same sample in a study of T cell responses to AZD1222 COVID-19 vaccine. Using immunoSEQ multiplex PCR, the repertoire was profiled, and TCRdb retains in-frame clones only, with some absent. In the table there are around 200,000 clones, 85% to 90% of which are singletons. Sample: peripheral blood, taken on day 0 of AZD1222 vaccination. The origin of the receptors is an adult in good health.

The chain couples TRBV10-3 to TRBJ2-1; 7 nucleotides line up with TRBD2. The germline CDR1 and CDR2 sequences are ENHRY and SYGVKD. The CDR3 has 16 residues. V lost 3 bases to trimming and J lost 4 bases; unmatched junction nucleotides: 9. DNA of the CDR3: TGTGCCATCAGTGATAGATTAGCGGGCCAATACAATGAGCAGTTCTTC. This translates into CAISDRLAGQYNEQFF.

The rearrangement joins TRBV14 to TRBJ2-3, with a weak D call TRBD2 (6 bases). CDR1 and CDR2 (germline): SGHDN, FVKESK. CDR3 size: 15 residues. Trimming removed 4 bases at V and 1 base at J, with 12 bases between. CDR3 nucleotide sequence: TGTGCCAGCAGCCCTTACCGGAGGGGCACAGATACGCAGTATTTT. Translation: CASSPYRRGTDTQYF.

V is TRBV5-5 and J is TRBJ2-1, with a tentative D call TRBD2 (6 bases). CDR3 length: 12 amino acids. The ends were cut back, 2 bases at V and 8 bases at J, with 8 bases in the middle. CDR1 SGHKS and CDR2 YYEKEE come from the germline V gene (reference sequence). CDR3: CASSLAGYEQFF. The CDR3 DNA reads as TGTGCCAGCAGCTTAGCGGGTTATGAGCAGTTCTTC.

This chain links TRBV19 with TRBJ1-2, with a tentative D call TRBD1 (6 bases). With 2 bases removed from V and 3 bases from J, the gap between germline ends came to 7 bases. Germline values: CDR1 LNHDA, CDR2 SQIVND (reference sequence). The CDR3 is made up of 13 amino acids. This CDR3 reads CASSIPGDYGYTF. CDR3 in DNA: TGTGCCAGTAGTATACCAGGGGACTATGGCTACACCTTC. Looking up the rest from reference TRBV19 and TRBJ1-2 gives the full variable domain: DGGITQSPKYLFRKEGQNVTLSCEQNLNHDAMYWYRQDPGQGLRLIYYSQIVNDFQKGDIAEGYSVSREKKESFPLTVTSAQKNPTAFYLCASSIPGDYGYTFGSGTRLTVV.

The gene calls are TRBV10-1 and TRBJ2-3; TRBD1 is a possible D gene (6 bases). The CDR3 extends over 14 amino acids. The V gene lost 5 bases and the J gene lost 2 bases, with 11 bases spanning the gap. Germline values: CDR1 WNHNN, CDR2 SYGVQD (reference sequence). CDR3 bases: TGCGCCAGCAGTCCAAGGGGGTACACAGATACGCAGTATTTT. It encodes CASSPRGYTDTQYF.

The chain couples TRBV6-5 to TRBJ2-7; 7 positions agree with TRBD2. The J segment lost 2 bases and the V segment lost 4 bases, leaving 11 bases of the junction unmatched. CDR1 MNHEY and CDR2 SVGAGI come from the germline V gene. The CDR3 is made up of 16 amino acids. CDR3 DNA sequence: TGTGCCAGCAGTTGGAGTGTAAGGCGGGGGACCTACGAGCAGTACTTC. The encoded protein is CASSWSVRRGTYEQYF.

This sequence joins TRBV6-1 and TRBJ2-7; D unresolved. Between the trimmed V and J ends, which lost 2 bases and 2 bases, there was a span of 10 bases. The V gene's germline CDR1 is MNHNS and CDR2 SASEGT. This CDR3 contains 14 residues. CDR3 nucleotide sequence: TGTGCCAGCAGTGAAAACCAGAGTACCTACGAGCAGTACTTC. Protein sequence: CASSENQSTYEQYF.

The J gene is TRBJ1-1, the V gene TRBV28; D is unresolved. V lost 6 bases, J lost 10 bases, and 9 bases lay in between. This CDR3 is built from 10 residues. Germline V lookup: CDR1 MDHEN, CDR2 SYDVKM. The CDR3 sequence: CASSRRSAFF. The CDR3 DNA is TGTGCCAGCAGCAGAAGGTCAGCTTTCTTT.

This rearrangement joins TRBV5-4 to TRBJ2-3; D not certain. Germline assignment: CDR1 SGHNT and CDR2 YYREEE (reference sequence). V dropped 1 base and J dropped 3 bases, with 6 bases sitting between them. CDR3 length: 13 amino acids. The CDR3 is CASSLPQTDTQYF. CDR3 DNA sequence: TGTGCCAGCAGCTTGCCTCAGACAGATACGCAGTATTTT.

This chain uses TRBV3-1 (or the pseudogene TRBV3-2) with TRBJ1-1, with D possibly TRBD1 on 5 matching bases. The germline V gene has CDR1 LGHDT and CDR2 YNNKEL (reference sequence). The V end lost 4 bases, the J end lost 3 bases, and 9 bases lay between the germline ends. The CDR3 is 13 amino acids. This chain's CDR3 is CASSRSGYTEAFF. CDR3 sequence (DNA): TGTGCCAGCAGCCGTTCAGGGTACACTGAAGCTTTCTTT.

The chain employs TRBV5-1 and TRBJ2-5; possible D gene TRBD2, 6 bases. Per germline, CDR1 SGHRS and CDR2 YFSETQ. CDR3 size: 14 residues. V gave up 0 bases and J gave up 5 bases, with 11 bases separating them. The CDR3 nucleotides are TGCGCCAGCAGCTTGGGGACTAATCGGGAGACCCAGTACTTC. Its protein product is CASSLGTNRETQYF. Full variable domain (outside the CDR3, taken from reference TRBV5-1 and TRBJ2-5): KAGVTQTPRYLIKTRGQQVTLSCSPISGHRSVSWYQQTPGQGLQFLFEYFSETQRNKGNFPGRFSGRQFSNSRSEMNVSTLELGDSALYLCASSLGTNRETQYFGPGTRLLVL.

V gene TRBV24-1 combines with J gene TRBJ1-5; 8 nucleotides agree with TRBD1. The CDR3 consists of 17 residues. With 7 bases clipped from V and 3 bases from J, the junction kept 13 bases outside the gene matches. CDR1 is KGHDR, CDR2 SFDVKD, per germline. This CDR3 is CATSFPRTGRDNQPQHF. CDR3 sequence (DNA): TGTGCCACCAGCTTCCCCCGGACAGGGAGGGACAATCAGCCCCAGCATTTT.

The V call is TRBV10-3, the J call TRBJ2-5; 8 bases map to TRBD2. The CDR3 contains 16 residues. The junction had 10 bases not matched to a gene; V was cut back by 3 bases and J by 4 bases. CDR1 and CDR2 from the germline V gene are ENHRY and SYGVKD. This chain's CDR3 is CAISDGETGLGETQYF. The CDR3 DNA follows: TGTGCCATCAGTGATGGAGAAACGGGACTAGGAGAGACCCAGTACTTC.

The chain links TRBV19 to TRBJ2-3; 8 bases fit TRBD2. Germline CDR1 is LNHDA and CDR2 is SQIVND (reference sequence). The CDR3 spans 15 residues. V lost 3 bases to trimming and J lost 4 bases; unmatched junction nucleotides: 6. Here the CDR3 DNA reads TGTGCCAGTAGTATCGCGGGGGGTAGGGCAGATACGCAGTATTTT. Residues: CASSIAGGRADTQYF.

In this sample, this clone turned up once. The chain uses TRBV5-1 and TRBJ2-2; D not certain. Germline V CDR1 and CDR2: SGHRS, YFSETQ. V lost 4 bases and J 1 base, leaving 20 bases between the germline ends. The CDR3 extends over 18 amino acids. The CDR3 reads CASSPPGLSALNTGELFF. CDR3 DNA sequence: TGCGCCAGCAGCCCACCCGGCCTCTCAGCTTTGAACACCGGGGAGCTGTTTTTT.

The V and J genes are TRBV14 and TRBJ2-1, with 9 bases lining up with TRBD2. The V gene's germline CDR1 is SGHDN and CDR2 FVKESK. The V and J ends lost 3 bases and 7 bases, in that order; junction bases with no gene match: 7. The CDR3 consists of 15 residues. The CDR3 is CASSHLAGPGNEQFF. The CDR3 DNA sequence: TGTGCCAGCAGCCATCTAGCGGGGCCGGGGAATGAGCAGTTCTTC.

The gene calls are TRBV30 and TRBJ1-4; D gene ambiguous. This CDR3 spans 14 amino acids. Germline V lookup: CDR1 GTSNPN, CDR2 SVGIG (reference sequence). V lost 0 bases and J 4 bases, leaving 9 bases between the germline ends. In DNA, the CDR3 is TGTGCCTGGAGTGTGTCCGAGGTTAATGAAAAACTGTTTTTT. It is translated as CAWSVSEVNEKLFF.

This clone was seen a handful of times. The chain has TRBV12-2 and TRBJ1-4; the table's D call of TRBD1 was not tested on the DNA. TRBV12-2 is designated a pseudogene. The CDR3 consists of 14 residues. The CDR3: CASRLGQANEKLFF. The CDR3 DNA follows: TGTGCAAGTCGCTTAGGACAGGCAAATGAAAAACTGTTTTTT.

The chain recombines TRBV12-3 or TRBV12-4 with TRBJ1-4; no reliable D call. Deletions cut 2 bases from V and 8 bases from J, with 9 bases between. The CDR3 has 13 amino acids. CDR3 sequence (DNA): TGTGCCAGCAGTTTATGGGTACGGGAAAAACTGTTTTTT. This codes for CASSLWVREKLFF.

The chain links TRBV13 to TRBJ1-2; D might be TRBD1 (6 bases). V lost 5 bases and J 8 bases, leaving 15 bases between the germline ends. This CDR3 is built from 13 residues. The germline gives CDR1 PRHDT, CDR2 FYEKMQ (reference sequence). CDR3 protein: CASSPRTERGYTF. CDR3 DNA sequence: TGTGCCAGCAGCCCTCGGACAGAGAGGGGCTACACCTTC.

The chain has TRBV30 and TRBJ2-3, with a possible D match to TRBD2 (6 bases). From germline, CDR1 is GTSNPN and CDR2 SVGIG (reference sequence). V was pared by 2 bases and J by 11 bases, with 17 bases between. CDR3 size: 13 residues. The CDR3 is CAWSPQASGEQYF. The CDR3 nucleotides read TGTGCCTGGAGTCCCCAAGCGTCGGGGGAGCAGTATTTT.